This passage covers 29 T cell receptor beta chains from one sample sequenced in a study of Graves' ophthalmopathy and Graves' hyperthyroidism. Researchers took RNA transcripts and amplified TCR beta CDR3 regions from them. Investigators did first-round RT-PCR with HTBI primers, then second-round multiplex PCR. MiXCR, run by TCRdb on the multiplex PCR reads, gives a single entry per CDR3 protein. This table has about 620,000 distinct CDR3 sequences, about 20% appearing once. Sequencing was performed on peripheral blood. The receptors shown here come from a woman aged 18 to 35 with stable Graves' hyperthyroidism. Some clones in this sample may be carry-over from other donors' samples.

This clonotype was seen only a few times. The chain links TRBV2 to TRBJ2-2, with TRBD1 identical over 9 bases. The CDR3 loop spans 14 amino acids. Trimming at V came to 7 bases and at J to 3 bases, leaving 3 bases not matched to a gene. CDR1 SNHLY and CDR2 FYNNEI come from the germline V gene. The CDR3 region has the DNA TGTGCCAGCACTGGGACAGGGTACACCGGGGAGCTGTTTTTT. Protein: CASTGTGYTGELFF.

Concerning this clonotype: The junction and the germline gene differ at one end; a read error may be behind it. The V and J genes are TRBV9 and TRBJ1-3; D is ambiguous. Looked up from germline, CDR1 is SGDLS and CDR2 is YYNGEE. The CDR3 is made up of 12 amino acids. In nucleotides, the CDR3 is TGTTCCAGCATTAGCTCTGGAAACACCATATATTTT. Translating it yields CSSISSGNTIYF.

The chain carries TRBV10-3 and TRBJ2-7; D remains unclear. The V end was cut by 2 bases, the J end by 3 bases, with 11 bases between. Germline lookup yields CDR1 ENHRY and CDR2 SYGVKD. This CDR3 comprises 14 residues. CDR3 loop: CAISERKGGYEQYF. DNA for the CDR3: TGTGCCATCAGTGAGCGAAAGGGCGGCTACGAGCAGTACTTC.

This clonotype was seen at least ten times. J is TRBJ2-7 and V is TRBV25-1; D uncertain. Germline V lookup: CDR1 MGHDK, CDR2 SYGVNS. Trimming shortened V by 3 bases and J by 3 bases, and 12 bases separated the two germline ends. This CDR3 spans 14 amino acids. For the CDR3, the DNA is TGTGCCAGCAGTGATCACACCTTAAACTACGAGCAGTACTTC. Translation gives CASSDHTLNYEQYF.

This chain uses TRBV10-3 with TRBJ2-7; 7 bases match TRBD2. The J segment lost 6 bases and the V segment lost 7 bases, leaving 6 bases of the junction unmatched. Germline CDR1 ENHRY, CDR2 SYGVKD. This CDR3 is built from 12 residues. The CDR3 sequence is CAITGEGSEQYF. CDR3 nucleotide sequence: TGTGCCATCACGGGGGAGGGTTCCGAGCAGTACTTC.

This clonotype was detected many times. The chain combines TRBV6-1 with TRBJ2-7; D gene unclear. The V and J ends lost 2 bases and 5 bases respectively, with 16 bases between them. CDR3 size: 15 residues. CDR1 is MNHNS and CDR2 is SASEGT in the germline V gene. The CDR3 sequence is CASSELGISVDEQYF. The CDR3 bases are TGTGCCAGCAGTGAACTGGGTATAAGCGTAGACGAGCAGTACTTC.

This clonotype appeared many times. The chain employs TRBV12-3 or TRBV12-4 and TRBJ1-2; D may be TRBD1 (5 bases). The CDR3 loop spans 12 amino acids. Between the trimmed V and J ends, which lost 3 bases and 7 bases, there was a span of 9 bases. The CDR3, as DNA: TGTGCCAGCAGTTTTTACAGGTCTGGCTACACCTTC. Amino acids: CASSFYRSGYTF.

This clonotype was counted ten times or more. V is TRBV12-3 or TRBV12-4 and J is TRBJ1-6, with D tentatively TRBD1 (5 bases). The CDR3 is made up of 13 amino acids. The V end lost 8 bases, the J end lost 4 bases, and 9 bases lay between the germline ends. The CDR3 coding sequence is TGTGCCAGCTCCGGGACTTATAATTCACCCCTCCACTTT. It specifies CASSGTYNSPLHF.

This clonotype was detected many times. The chain combines TRBV12-3 or TRBV12-4 with TRBJ2-7, with TRBD1 as a possible D gene (6 bases). V was shortened by 3 bases and J by 1 base, with 22 bases between the two germline ends. CDR3 length: 18 residues. The CDR3 DNA follows: TGTGCCAGCAGTTTTTTCGGGCGAGGGACAATGACGTCCTACGAGCAGTACTTC. The encoded protein is CASSFFGRGTMTSYEQYF.

V and J are TRBV27 and TRBJ2-7; D unresolved. The CDR3 covers 14 residues. The V end was cut by 2 bases, the J end by 1 base, with 9 bases between. The V gene's germline CDR1 is MNHEY and CDR2 SMNVEV (reference sequence). CDR3 amino acids: CASSLEPGSYEQYF. The CDR3, as DNA: TGTGCCAGCAGTTTAGAGCCGGGTTCCTACGAGCAGTACTTC.

This clonotype has only a few counts. A much larger clone sits a single nucleotide away, making a read error possible. J is TRBJ2-5 and V is TRBV15; D might be TRBD1 (5 bases). Germline V gene sequence: CDR1 LNHNV, CDR2 YYDKDF (reference sequence). The CDR3 has 14 residues. The CDR3 loop is CATSRGQNQATQYF. In DNA form, the CDR3 reads TGTGCCACCAGCAGAGGACAGAATCAAGCGACCCAGTACTTC.

At least ten counts were recorded for this clonotype. J is TRBJ2-7 and V is TRBV12-3 or TRBV12-4; 9 nucleotides match TRBD1. This CDR3 contains 14 residues. V dropped 6 bases and J dropped 7; count of bases not matched to a gene: 10. DNA of the CDR3: TGTGCCAGCAGCCCTACCGGGACAGGGTCGGAGCAGTACTTC. Translating it yields CASSPTGTGSEQYF.

This clonotype has at least ten counts. The chain recombines TRBV30 with TRBJ1-2, with a tentative D call TRBD1 (5 bases). CDR3 length: 15 amino acids. The germline V and J ends were trimmed by 4 bases and 9 bases, with 24 bases remaining between them. Per the germline V gene, CDR1 is GTSNPN and CDR2 is SVGIG (reference sequence). The DNA of the CDR3 is TGTGCCTGGACCCAAGGGGTCTGGAGCACCGATCGCTACACCTTC. Translated, it gives CAWTQGVWSTDRYTF.

Ten or more counts support this clonotype. This chain joins TRBV7-2 and TRBJ1-1, with D possibly being TRBD1 (5 bases). Germline loops: CDR1 SGHTA, CDR2 FQGNSA. This CDR3 comprises 15 residues. V lost 0 bases to trimming and J lost 4 bases, with 12 bases between them. This CDR3 reads CASSLAASQGTEAFF. The CDR3 nucleotides read TGTGCCAGCAGCTTAGCGGCAAGTCAGGGCACTGAAGCTTTCTTT.

This clonotype has at least ten counts. This chain links TRBV19 with TRBJ2-2, with 11 bases identical to TRBD2. The V segment lost 3 bases and the J segment 5 bases; nucleotides outside the gene matches: 5. CDR3 size: 16 residues. Germline V CDR1 and CDR2: LNHDA, SQIVND (reference sequence). CDR3 in DNA: TGTGCCAGTAGTATCCGACTAGCGGGGAGGACCGGGGAGCTGTTTTTT. Protein sequence: CASSIRLAGRTGELFF.

J is TRBJ2-7 and V is TRBV20-1; 7 positions match TRBD1. The CDR3 is 15 residues long. In germline, CDR1 is DFQATT, CDR2 SNEGSKA (reference sequence). CDR3 protein: CSAGTAQKGTYEQYF. The CDR3 bases are TGCAGCGCCGGGACAGCCCAAAAAGGGACCTACGAGCAGTACTTC.

This clonotype was detected many times. The chain links TRBV2 to TRBJ1-6, with a possible D match to TRBD1 (5 bases). This CDR3 spans 17 amino acids. Trimming shortened V by 5 bases and J by 7 bases, and 21 bases separated the two germline ends. The germline V gene encodes CDR1 SNHLY and CDR2 FYNNEI. CDR3 coding DNA: TGTGCCAGCAGTTCCGAGGACACCTACTGGTACAATTCACCCCTCCACTTT. It codes for CASSSEDTYWYNSPLHF.

Ten or more counts support this clonotype. The gene calls are TRBV12-3 or TRBV12-4 and TRBJ1-1; D is undetermined. V lost 5 bases and J 7 bases, leaving 11 bases between the germline ends. The CDR3 totals 12 residues. The DNA of the CDR3 is TGTGCCAGCAGTCCCGGTGGGGATGAAGCTTTCTTT. As protein: CASSPGGDEAFF.

This clonotype was recorded many times. This chain links TRBV29-1 with TRBJ1-3; D uncertain. CDR1 SQVTM and CDR2 ANQGSEA come from the germline V gene. V lost 2 bases and J lost 4, with 9 bases in between. The CDR3 is 13 amino acids. The CDR3 reads CSVEPYQGNTIYF. CDR3 in DNA: TGCAGCGTTGAACCTTATCAGGGAAACACCATATATTTT.

Ten or more counts support this clonotype. The chain recombines TRBV4-1 with TRBJ2-7, with 8 bases fitting TRBD2. This CDR3 has 16 residues. V trimming: 0 bases; J trimming: 3 bases; junction bases outside the gene matches: 7. In germline, CDR1 is MGHRA, CDR2 YSYEKL. CDR3 residues: CASSQEHSGTFYEQYF. In DNA form, the CDR3 reads TGCGCCAGCAGCCAAGAACATAGCGGGACATTCTACGAGCAGTACTTC.

This clonotype was seen ten or more times. The J gene is TRBJ1-5, the V gene TRBV7-4; 7 bases line up with TRBD1. The CDR3 contains 22 residues. Unmatched junction bases numbered 22, after V lost 2 bases and J lost 0 bases. Germline V gene sequence: CDR1 SGHVT, CDR2 SQSDAQ. As DNA, the CDR3 is TGTGCCAGCAGCTTACGCAGCCCGGGACAGAACCATCAGCTTTATAGCAATCAGCCCCAGCATTTT. Translation: CASSLRSPGQNHQLYSNQPQHF.

The V call is TRBV29-1, the J call TRBJ1-2; 9 bases align to TRBD1. Germline CDR1 SQVTM, CDR2 ANQGSEA. V shed 6 bases, J shed 5 bases, and the junction held 7 bases outside the gene matches. The CDR3 spans 13 residues. CDR3 region: CSVGTGNRYGYTF. The CDR3 nucleotides read TGCAGCGTCGGGACAGGGAATCGGTATGGCTACACCTTC.

This clonotype was seen at least ten times. The V call is TRBV12-3 or TRBV12-4, the J call TRBJ1-2; no reliable D call. This CDR3 comprises 13 residues. Trimming removed 7 bases at V and 10 bases at J, with 19 bases between. The CDR3, as DNA: TGTGCCAGCACCCTGGGCCCCTTAATCCACTACACCTTC. It translates to CASTLGPLIHYTF.

The gene calls are TRBV6-5 and TRBJ1-5; unclear D gene. V gave up 0 bases and J gave up 5 bases, with 11 bases separating them. The CDR3 length is 15 residues. Germline V CDR1 and CDR2: MNHEY, SVGAGI. The CDR3 reads CASSYSIRADQPQHF. CDR3 DNA: TGTGCCAGCAGTTACTCGATTCGGGCAGATCAGCCCCAGCATTTT.

In this sample, this clonotype turned up many times. This sequence joins TRBV12-3 or TRBV12-4 and TRBJ1-1; 9 bases align to TRBD1. The trim removed 6 bases at V and 11 bases at J, leaving 13 bases unmatched. CDR3 length equals 14 residues. DNA of the CDR3: TGTGCCAGCAGCCATTCCCGGGACAGGGTTTGGGCTTTCTTT. Protein: CASSHSRDRVWAFF.

The sample holds many counts of this clonotype. J is TRBJ1-2 and V is TRBV13; perhaps TRBD1 as D (6 bases). With 10 bases removed from V and 1 base from J, the gap between germline ends came to 16 bases. Germline V gene sequence: CDR1 PRHDT, CDR2 FYEKMQ (reference sequence). This CDR3 has 14 amino acids. CDR3 loop: CATKNRVRNYGYTF. The CDR3 DNA is TGTGCCACCAAAAACAGGGTCCGTAACTATGGCTACACCTTC.

In this sample, this clonotype turned up many times. This chain uses TRBV12-3 or TRBV12-4 with TRBJ2-7; maybe TRBD2 (5 bases). V lost 7 bases, J lost 6 bases, and 19 bases lay in between. CDR3 length: 14 residues. The CDR3: CASTLLGLAGEQYF. As DNA, the CDR3 is TGTGCCAGCACCCTCCTCGGGCTAGCTGGCGAGCAGTACTTC.

This clonotype has at least ten counts. This chain connects TRBV10-3 to TRBJ1-1; D is undetermined. The CDR3 consists of 11 residues. Deletions cut 8 bases from V and 5 bases from J, with 9 bases between. Germline-derived CDR1 and CDR2 are ENHRY and SYGVKD. CDR3 loop: CAIGPGTEAFF. The CDR3 nucleotides read TGTGCCATCGGCCCGGGGACTGAAGCTTTCTTT.

This clonotype has at least ten counts. The chain carries TRBV6-5 and TRBJ2-5; perhaps TRBD2 as D (6 bases). Per germline, CDR1 MNHEY and CDR2 SVGAGI. V lost 2 bases and J lost 8, with 12 bases in between. The CDR3 has 13 residues. CDR3 in DNA: TGTGCCAGCAGTTACCAGACTAGTGTAACCCAGTACTTC. Its protein product is CASSYQTSVTQYF.